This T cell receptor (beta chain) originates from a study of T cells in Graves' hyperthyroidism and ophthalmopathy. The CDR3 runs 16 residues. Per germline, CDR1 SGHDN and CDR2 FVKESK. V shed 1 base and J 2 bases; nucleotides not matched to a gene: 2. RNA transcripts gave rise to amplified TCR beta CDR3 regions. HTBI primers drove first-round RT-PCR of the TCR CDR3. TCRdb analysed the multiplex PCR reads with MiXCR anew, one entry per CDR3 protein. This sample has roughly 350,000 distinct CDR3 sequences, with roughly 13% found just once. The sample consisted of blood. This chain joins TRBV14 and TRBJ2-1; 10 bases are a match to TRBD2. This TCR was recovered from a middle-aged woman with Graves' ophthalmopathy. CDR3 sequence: CASSQALAGAYNEQFF. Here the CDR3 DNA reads TGTGCCAGCAGCCAAGCCCTAGCGGGAGCCTACAATGAGCAGTTCTTC.